A single sample gave rise to the 18 T cell receptor beta chains below, sequenced in a study of OX40 agonist ivuxolimab in advanced cancers. The data were produced by immunoSEQ multiplex PCR, yet TCRdb's version contains in-frame clones alone and is incomplete. Among some 85,000 clones, 88% were seen once, and the ten largest hold 0.72%. The sample was CD4+ or CD8+ T cells sorted from blood, taken in a trial of the OX40 agonist ivuxolimab. These receptors originate from an adult with an advanced solid tumor such as melanoma, head and neck, liver or kidney cancer.

The chain combines TRBV6-1 with TRBJ2-7, with unresolved D. The CDR3 has 12 residues. The V end lost 0 bases, the J end lost 4 bases, and 4 bases lay between the germline ends. Per the germline V gene, CDR1 is MNHNS and CDR2 is SASEGT. The CDR3 sequence is CASSEAIYEQYF. Here the CDR3 DNA reads TGTGCCAGCAGTGAAGCTATATACGAGCAGTACTTC.

V usage is TRBV10-1 and J usage is TRBJ2-1; TRBD1 or TRBD2 may be the D gene (5 bases each). CDR1 is WNHNN and CDR2 is SYGVQD in the germline V gene (reference sequence). Trimming stripped 5 bases from V and 5 bases from J, with 16 bases between. The CDR3 extends over 15 amino acids. CDR3 loop: CASSPVRDVHNEQFF. The CDR3 coding sequence is TGCGCCAGCAGTCCCGTCCGGGACGTTCACAATGAGCAGTTCTTC.

This clone was counted between two and nine times. The V call is TRBV30, the J call TRBJ2-3; 9 bases agree with TRBD2. Germline V gene sequence: CDR1 GTSNPN, CDR2 SVGIG (reference sequence). The length of the CDR3 is 12 residues. Trimming took 2 bases from V and 11 from J; bases not matched to a gene: 5. For the CDR3, the DNA is TGTGCCTGGAGTCCCGGCGGGAGGGGGCAGTATTTT. This codes for CAWSPGGRGQYF.

This chain uses TRBV14 with TRBJ2-7; a possible D gene is TRBD2 (6 bases). Trimming removed 4 bases from V and 4 bases from J, with 20 bases in between. Germline CDR1 is SGHDN and CDR2 is FVKESK. The CDR3 totals 16 residues. The DNA for the CDR3 is TGTGCCAGCAGCCTGGGAAGACCAGAGCGGGCATACGAGCAGTACTTC. Translating gives CASSLGRPERAYEQYF.

This clone was seen a handful of times. The chain has TRBV5-1 and TRBJ2-3, with D uncertain. The CDR3 spans 16 residues. Germline V CDR1 and CDR2: SGHRS, YFSETQ. V was shortened by 0 bases and J by 2 bases, with 13 bases between the two germline ends. CDR3 nucleotide sequence: TGCGCCAGCAGCTTGGCGCTCCTACAACTCACAGATACGCAGTATTTT. Translation gives CASSLALLQLTDTQYF.

CDR3 in amino acids: CASSLLGTGAYEQYF. CDR3 DNA sequence: TGCGCCAGCAGCTTACTAGGGACAGGGGCCTACGAGCAGTACTTC. The V call is TRBV5-1, the J call TRBJ2-7, with TRBD1 matching over 10 bases. The length of the CDR3 is 15 residues. Germline V gene sequence: CDR1 SGHRS, CDR2 YFSETQ. Trimming at V came to 2 bases and at J to 2 bases, leaving 4 bases not matched to a gene.

The chain links TRBV15 to TRBJ1-3; D gene uncertain. With 0 bases removed from V and 0 bases from J, the gap between germline ends came to 9 bases. The CDR3 runs to 16 residues. Germline loops: CDR1 LNHNV, CDR2 YYDKDF (reference sequence). CDR3 sequence: CATSRDWTPSGNTIYF. In nucleotides, the CDR3 is TGTGCCACCAGCAGAGACTGGACTCCCTCTGGAAACACCATATATTTT.

The chain carries TRBV11-3 and TRBJ2-3; TRBD2 aligns across 7 bases. This CDR3 has 15 residues. Germline CDR1 is SGHNT and CDR2 is YENEEA. The trim removed 5 bases at V and 0 bases at J, leaving 5 bases unmatched. CDR3 in DNA: TGTGCCAGCAGCCTAGGGACTACCAGCACAGATACGCAGTATTTT. This translates into CASSLGTTSTDTQYF. The full variable domain, completed using reference TRBV11-3 and TRBJ2-3, is EAGVVQSPRYKIIEKKQPVAFWCNPISGHNTLYWYLQNLGQGPELLIRYENEEAVDDSQLPKDRFSAERLKGVDSTLKIQPAELGDSAVYLCASSLGTTSTDTQYFGPGTRLTVL.

The V call is TRBV6-1, the J call TRBJ2-1; tentatively, D is TRBD1 or TRBD2 (5 bases each). V lost 6 bases and J 9 bases, leaving 12 bases between the germline ends. Germline lookup yields CDR1 MNHNS and CDR2 SASEGT. The CDR3 loop spans 12 amino acids. CDR3 nucleotides: TGTGCCAGCAGCCCCGCTGGGGGTGAGCAGTTCTTC. It encodes CASSPAGGEQFF.

The J gene is TRBJ1-1, the V gene TRBV19; D call uncertain. This CDR3 region has 14 residues. Trimming left V 3 bases short and J 0 bases short, with 8 bases between. CDR1 and CDR2 (germline): LNHDA, SQIVND (reference sequence). The CDR3 reads CASSIGGMNTEAFF. CDR3 DNA sequence: TGTGCCAGTAGTATTGGTGGGATGAACACTGAAGCTTTCTTT.

V gene TRBV5-1 combines with J gene TRBJ2-3; TRBD2 agrees at 10 bases. V lost 2 bases, J lost 3 bases, and 6 bases stayed unmatched. Germline V CDR1 and CDR2: SGHRS, YFSETQ. The CDR3 sequence is 16 residues long. This CDR3 is CASSLTAGGPTDTQYF. CDR3 DNA sequence: TGCGCCAGCAGCTTAACAGCGGGGGGGCCGACAGATACGCAGTATTTT.

V gene TRBV18 combines with J gene TRBJ1-3, with TRBD1 matching over 10 bases. The CDR3 is 16 amino acids. J gave up 4 bases and V 6 bases, and 9 bases lay outside the gene matches. Germline CDR1 is KGHSH and CDR2 is LQKENI. CDR3 sequence reads: CASSSGTGANGNTIYF. The DNA for the CDR3 is TGTGCCAGCTCCTCGGGGACAGGGGCGAACGGAAACACCATATATTTT. Combining the CDR3 with reference TRBV18 and TRBJ1-3 gives the whole variable domain NAGVMQNPRHLVRRRGQEARLRCSPMKGHSHVYWYRQLPEEGLKFMVYLQKENIIDESGMPKERFSAEFPKEGPSILRIQQVVRGDSAAYFCASSSGTGANGNTIYFGEGSWLTVV.

The chain links TRBV10-3 to TRBJ1-1; D call uncertain. CDR3 length equals 13 residues. Deletions cut 6 bases from V and 1 base from J, with 9 bases between. Germline lookup yields CDR1 ENHRY and CDR2 SYGVKD. The CDR3 here is CAISPSANTEAFF. The DNA for the CDR3 is TGTGCCATCAGCCCGTCCGCGAACACTGAAGCTTTCTTT.

With respect to this clone: A read error is the likely source, as a far larger clone sits one nucleotide away. Distinct nucleotide sequences in the sample also encode this CDR3. The chain couples TRBV6-1 to TRBJ1-5; 7 nucleotides agree with TRBD1. From germline, CDR1 is MNHNS and CDR2 SASEGT. The CDR3 consists of 14 residues. CDR3 sequence reads: CASSELSGGQPQHF. DNA for the CDR3: TGTGCCAGCAGTGAATTATCAGGGGGTCAGCCTCAGCATTTT.

The chain links TRBV5-4 to TRBJ2-7, with 7 bases matching TRBD1. The germline V gene encodes CDR1 SGHNT and CDR2 YYREEE (reference sequence). The V segment lost 1 base and the J segment 0 bases; nucleotides outside the gene matches: 1. The CDR3 sequence is 14 residues long. The CDR3: CASSLPGGSYEQYF. In DNA form, the CDR3 reads TGTGCCAGCAGCTTGCCAGGGGGCTCCTACGAGCAGTACTTC.

J is TRBJ1-1 and V is TRBV7-8; D not certain. Trimming cost V 5 bases and J 1 base, with 11 bases left between them. The CDR3 consists of 14 residues. Germline lookup yields CDR1 SGHVS and CDR2 FQNEAQ. The CDR3 is CASSLLETNTEAFF. The DNA of the CDR3 is TGTGCCAGCAGCCTTTTAGAAACGAACACTGAAGCTTTCTTT.

This sequence joins TRBV4-1 and TRBJ2-7; D remains unclear. This CDR3 has 13 residues. Germline CDR1 MGHRA, CDR2 YSYEKL. The V and J ends lost 1 base and 3 bases respectively, with 7 bases between them. In nucleotides, the CDR3 is TGCGCCAGCAGCCAAGGGGCCTACTACGAGCAGTACTTC. Protein: CASSQGAYYEQYF.

CDR3 nucleotides: TGTGCCAGCTCACCTACTGGGGGCACTGAAGCTTTCTTT. Translation: CASSPTGGTEAFF. The chain employs TRBV18 and TRBJ1-1, with D possibly matching TRBD1 (5 bases). The CDR3 runs to 13 residues. V was shortened by 3 bases and J by 4 bases, with 9 bases between the two germline ends. CDR1 and CDR2 (germline): KGHSH, LQKENI.